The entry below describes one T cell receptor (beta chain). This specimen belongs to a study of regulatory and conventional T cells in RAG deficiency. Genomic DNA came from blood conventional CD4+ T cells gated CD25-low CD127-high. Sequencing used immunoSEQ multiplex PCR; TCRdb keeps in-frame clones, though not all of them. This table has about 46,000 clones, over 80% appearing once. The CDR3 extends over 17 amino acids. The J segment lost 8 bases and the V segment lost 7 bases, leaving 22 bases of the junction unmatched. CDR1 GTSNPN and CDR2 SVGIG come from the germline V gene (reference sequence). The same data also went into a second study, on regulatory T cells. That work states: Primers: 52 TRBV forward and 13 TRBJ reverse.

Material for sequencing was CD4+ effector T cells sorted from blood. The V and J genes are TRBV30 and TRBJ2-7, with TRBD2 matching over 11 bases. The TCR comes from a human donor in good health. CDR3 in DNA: TGTGCCTTCTCTCGGACAGGATCGACTAGCGGGAATTTTAAGCAGTACTTC. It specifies CAFSRTGSTSGNFKQYF.